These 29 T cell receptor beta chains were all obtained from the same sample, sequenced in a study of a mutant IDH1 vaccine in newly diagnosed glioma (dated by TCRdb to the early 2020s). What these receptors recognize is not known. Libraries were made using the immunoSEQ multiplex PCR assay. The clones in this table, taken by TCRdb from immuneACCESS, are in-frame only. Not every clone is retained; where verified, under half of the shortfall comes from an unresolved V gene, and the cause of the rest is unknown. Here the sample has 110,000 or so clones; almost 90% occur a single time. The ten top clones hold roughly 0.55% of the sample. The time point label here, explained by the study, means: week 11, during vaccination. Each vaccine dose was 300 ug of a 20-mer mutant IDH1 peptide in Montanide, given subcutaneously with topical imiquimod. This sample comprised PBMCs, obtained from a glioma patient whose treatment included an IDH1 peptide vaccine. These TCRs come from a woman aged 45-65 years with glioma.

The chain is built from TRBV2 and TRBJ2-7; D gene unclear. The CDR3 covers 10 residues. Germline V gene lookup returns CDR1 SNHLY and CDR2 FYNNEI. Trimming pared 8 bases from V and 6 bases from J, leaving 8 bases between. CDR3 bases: TGTGCCAGCTTCGGCGGCGAGCAGTACTTC. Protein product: CASFGGEQYF.

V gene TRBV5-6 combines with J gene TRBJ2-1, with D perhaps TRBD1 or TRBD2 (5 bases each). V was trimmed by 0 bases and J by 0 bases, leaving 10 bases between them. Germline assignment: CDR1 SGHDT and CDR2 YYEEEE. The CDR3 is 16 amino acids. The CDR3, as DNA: TGTGCCAGCAGCTTGGTGGGGGAGAGCTCCTACAATGAGCAGTTCTTC. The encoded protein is CASSLVGESSYNEQFF.

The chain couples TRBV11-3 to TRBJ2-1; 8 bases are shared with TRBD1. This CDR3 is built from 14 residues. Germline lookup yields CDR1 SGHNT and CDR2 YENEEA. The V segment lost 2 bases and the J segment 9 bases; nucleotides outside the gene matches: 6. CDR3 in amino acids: CASSLFQGAGEQFF. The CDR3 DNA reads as TGTGCCAGCAGCTTATTCCAGGGGGCAGGTGAGCAGTTCTTC.

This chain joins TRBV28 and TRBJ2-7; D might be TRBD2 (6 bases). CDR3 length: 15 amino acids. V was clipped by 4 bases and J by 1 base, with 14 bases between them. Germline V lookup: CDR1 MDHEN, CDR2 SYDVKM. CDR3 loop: CASSSGDGSSYEQYF. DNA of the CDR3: TGTGCCAGCAGTTCGGGGGACGGAAGTTCCTACGAGCAGTACTTC.

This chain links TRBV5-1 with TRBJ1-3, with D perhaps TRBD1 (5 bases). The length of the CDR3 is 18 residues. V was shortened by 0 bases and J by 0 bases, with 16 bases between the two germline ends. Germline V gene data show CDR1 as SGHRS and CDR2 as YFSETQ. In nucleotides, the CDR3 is TGCGCCAGCAGCTTGGGTGGGACGTCGGGGTCCTCTGGAAACACCATATATTTT. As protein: CASSLGGTSGSSGNTIYF.

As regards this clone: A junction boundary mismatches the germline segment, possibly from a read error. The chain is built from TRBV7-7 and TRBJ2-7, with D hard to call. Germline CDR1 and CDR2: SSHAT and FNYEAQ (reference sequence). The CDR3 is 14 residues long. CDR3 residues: CASSPGPFSYEQYF. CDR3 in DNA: TGTGCTAGCAGCCCCGGGCCATTTTCCTACGAGCAGTACTTC.

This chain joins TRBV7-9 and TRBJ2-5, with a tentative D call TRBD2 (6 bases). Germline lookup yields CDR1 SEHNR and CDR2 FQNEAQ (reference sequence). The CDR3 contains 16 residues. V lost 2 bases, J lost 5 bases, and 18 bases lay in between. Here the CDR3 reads CASSLSLAKIHETQYF. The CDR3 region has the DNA TGTGCCAGCAGCTTAAGCCTAGCGAAGATTCACGAGACCCAGTACTTC. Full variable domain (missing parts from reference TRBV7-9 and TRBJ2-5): DTGVSQNPRHKITKRGQNVTFRCDPISEHNRLYWYRQTLGQGPEFLTYFQNEAQLEKSRLLSDRFSAERPKGSFSTLEIQRTEQGDSAMYLCASSLSLAKIHETQYFGPGTRLLVL.

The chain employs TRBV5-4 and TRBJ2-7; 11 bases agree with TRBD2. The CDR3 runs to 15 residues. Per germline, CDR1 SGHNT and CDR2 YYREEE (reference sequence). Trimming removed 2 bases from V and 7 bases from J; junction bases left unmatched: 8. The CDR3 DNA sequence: TGTGCCAGCAGCTTCGGCACTAGCGGGAGTAGGGAGCAGTACTTC. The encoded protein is CASSFGTSGSREQYF.

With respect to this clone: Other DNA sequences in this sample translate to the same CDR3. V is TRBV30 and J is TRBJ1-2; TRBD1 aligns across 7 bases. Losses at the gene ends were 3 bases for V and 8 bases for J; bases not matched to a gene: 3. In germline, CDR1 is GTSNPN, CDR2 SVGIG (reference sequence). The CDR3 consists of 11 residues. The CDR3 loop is CAWSPGGGYTF. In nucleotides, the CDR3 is TGTGCCTGGAGCCCAGGGGGGGGCTACACCTTC.

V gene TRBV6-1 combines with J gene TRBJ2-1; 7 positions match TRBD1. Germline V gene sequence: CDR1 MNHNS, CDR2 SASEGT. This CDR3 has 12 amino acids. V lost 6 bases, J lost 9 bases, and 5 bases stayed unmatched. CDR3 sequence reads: CASRRQGTEQFF. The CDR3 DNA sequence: TGTGCCAGCAGACGACAGGGCACTGAGCAGTTCTTC.

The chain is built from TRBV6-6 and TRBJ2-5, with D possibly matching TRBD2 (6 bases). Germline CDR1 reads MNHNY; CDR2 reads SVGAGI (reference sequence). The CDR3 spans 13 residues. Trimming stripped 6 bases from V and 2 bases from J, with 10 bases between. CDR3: CASRPAGQETQYF. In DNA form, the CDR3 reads TGTGCCAGCAGACCCGCGGGACAAGAGACCCAGTACTTC.

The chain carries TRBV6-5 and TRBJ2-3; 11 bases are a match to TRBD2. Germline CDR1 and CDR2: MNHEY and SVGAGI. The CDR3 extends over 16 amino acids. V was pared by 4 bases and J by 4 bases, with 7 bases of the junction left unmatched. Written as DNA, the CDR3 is TGTGCCAGCAGTTCCCTAAATAGCGGGAGGGCAGATACGCAGTATTTT. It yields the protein CASSSLNSGRADTQYF.

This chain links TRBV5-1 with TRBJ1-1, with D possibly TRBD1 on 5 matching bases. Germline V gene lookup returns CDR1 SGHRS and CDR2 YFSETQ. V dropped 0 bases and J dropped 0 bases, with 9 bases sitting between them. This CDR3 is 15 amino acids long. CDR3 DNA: TGCGCCAGCAGCTTGGAAGAGGGGTTGAACACTGAAGCTTTCTTT. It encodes CASSLEEGLNTEAFF.

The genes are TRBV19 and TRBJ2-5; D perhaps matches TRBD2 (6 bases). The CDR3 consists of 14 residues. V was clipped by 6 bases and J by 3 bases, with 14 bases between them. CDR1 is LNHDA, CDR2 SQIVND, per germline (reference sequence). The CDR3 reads CASSPNREKETQYF. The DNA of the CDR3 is TGTGCCAGTAGCCCGAACCGGGAGAAAGAGACCCAGTACTTC.

CDR3 loop: CASSSRQGPLRDEQFF. Here the CDR3 DNA reads TGTGCCAGCAGCTCCCGGCAGGGTCCCCTACGGGATGAGCAGTTCTTC. The chain links TRBV7-9 to TRBJ2-1; possibly TRBD1 for D (5 bases). Trimming took off 4 bases at V and 8 bases at J, with 21 bases between the two ends. This CDR3 has 16 amino acids. Germline V gene lookup returns CDR1 SEHNR and CDR2 FQNEAQ (reference sequence).

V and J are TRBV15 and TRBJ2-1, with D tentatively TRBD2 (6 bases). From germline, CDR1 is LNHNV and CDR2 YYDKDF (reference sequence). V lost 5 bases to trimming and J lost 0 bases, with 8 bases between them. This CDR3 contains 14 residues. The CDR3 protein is CATSAGSSYNEQFF. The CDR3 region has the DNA TGTGCCACCAGCGCCGGGAGCTCCTACAATGAGCAGTTCTTC.

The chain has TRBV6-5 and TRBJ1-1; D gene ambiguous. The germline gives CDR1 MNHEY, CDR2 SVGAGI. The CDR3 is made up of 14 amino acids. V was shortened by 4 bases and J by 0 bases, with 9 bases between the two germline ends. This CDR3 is CASSSYSMNTEAFF. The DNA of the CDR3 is TGTGCCAGCAGTTCCTATTCCATGAACACTGAAGCTTTCTTT.

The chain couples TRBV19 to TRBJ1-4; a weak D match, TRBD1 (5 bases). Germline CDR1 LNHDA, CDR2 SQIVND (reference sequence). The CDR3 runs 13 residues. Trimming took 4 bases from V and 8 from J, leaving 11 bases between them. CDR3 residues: CASSNRGTEKLFF. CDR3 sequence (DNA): TGTGCCAGTAGTAACCGGGGGACGGAAAAACTGTTTTTT.

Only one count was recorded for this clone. The CDR3: CATSSDHWTSGGNEQYF. CDR3 nucleotides: TGTGCCACCAGCAGCGATCATTGGACTAGCGGGGGTAACGAGCAGTACTTC. This rearrangement joins TRBV15 to TRBJ2-7; TRBD2 aligns across 13 bases. This CDR3 contains 17 residues. Losses at the gene ends were 3 bases for V and 5 bases for J; bases not matched to a gene: 10. Per germline, CDR1 LNHNV and CDR2 YYDKDF (reference sequence).

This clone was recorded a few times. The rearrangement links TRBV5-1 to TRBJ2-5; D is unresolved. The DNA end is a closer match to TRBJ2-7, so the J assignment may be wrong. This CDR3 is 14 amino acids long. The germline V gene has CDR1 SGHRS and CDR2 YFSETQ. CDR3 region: CASSLGAQSYEQYF. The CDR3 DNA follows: TGCGCCAGCAGCTTGGGAGCCCAATCCTACGAGCAGTACTTC.

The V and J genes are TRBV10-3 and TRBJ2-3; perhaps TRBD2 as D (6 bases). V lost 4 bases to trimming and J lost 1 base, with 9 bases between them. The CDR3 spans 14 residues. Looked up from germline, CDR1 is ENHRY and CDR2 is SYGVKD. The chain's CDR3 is CAISASSGTDTQYF. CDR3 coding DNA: TGTGCCATCAGTGCTTCTAGCGGCACAGATACGCAGTATTTT.

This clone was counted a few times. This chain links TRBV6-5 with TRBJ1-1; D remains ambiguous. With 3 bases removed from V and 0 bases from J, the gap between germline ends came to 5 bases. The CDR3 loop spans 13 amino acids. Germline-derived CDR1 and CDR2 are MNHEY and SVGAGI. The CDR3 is CASSYQVNTEAFF. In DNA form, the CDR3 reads TGTGCCAGCAGTTATCAAGTGAACACTGAAGCTTTCTTT.

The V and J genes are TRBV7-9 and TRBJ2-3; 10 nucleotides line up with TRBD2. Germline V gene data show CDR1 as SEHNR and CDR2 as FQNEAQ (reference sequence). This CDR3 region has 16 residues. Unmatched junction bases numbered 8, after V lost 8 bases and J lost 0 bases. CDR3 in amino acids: CASPPQTSGSTDTQYF. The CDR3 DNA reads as TGTGCCAGCCCCCCTCAGACTAGCGGGAGCACAGATACGCAGTATTTT.

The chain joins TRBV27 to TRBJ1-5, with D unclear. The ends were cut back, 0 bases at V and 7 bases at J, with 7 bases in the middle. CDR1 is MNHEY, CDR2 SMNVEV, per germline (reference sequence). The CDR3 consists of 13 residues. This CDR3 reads CASSLSFQQPQHF. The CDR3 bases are TGTGCCAGCAGTTTATCGTTTCAGCAGCCCCAGCATTTT.

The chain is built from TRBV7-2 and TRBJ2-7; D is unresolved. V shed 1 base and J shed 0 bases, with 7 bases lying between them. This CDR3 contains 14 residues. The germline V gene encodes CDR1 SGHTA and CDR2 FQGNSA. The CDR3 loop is CASSLGRHSYEQYF. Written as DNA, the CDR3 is TGTGCCAGCAGCTTAGGACGGCACTCCTACGAGCAGTACTTC.

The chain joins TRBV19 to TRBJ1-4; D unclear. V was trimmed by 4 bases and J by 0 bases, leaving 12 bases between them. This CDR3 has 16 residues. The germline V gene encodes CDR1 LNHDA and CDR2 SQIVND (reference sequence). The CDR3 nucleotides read TGTGCCAGTAGTAGTCACGGAGCAGCAACTAATGAAAAACTGTTTTTT. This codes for CASSSHGAATNEKLFF.

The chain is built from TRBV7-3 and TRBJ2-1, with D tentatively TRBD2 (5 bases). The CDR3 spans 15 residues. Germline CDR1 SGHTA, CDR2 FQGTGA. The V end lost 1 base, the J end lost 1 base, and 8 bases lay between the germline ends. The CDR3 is CASSLSGFSYNEQFF. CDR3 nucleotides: TGTGCCAGCAGCTTAAGCGGGTTTTCCTACAATGAGCAGTTCTTC.

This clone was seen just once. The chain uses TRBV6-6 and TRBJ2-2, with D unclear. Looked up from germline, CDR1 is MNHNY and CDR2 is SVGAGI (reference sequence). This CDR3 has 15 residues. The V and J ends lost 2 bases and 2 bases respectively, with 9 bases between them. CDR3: CASSYTATNTGELFF. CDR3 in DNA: TGTGCCAGCAGTTACACCGCCACTAACACCGGGGAGCTGTTTTTT.

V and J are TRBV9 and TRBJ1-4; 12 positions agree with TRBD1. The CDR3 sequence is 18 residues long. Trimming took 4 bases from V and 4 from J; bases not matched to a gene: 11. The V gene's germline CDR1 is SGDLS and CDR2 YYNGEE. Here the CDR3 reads CASSRTGTGGPFNEKLFF. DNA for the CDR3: TGTGCCAGCAGCAGAACCGGGACAGGGGGCCCCTTTAATGAAAAACTGTTTTTT.